This T cell receptor (beta chain) was sequenced for a study of cytomegalovirus exposure and HLA in healthy donors (dated by TCRdb to 2015 to 2018). Turning to the overall study: A later analysis indicated that the 90 to 150 validation repertoires were generated on the platform also employed for the approximately 700 repertoires of the first cohort. The study aimed to test whether signatures of past pathogen exposure could be identified by cataloging public T cell receptors. Besides the first cohort of under 700 subjects, a separate validation cohort made up of 120 or so different subjects was used. High-throughput TCR immunosequencing, statistical association of individual TCRs with disease status, and machine learning were combined to predict cytomegalovirus infection status.

The study at large found these results: Three of the identified cytomegalovirus-associated TCR beta chains were confirmed in vitro to be specific for cytomegalovirus antigens. The classifier was reported to diagnose cytomegalovirus status with high specificity and sensitivity in both the original cohort and the validation cohort. A later analysis found that TCRs clustered in the first cohort also tended to co-occur in the approximately 120 validation repertoires, with 94% of cluster scores above 0. All 120 or so repertoires were used to score co-occurrence in the validation cohort in a later analysis, because that analysis had no HLA typing for the cohort. It was suggested by the authors that the approach could potentially be generalized to other disease states and immunological phenotypes. While some public TCRs were present in many individuals, most TCR sequences turned up only very rarely across donors. The study listed 164 TCR beta chains as associated with cytomegalovirus.

Germline trimming: 5 bases from V, 6 bases from J; junction bases outside gene matches: 4. The cysteine opens and the phenylalanine closes a CDR3 of 13 amino acids. The DNA shown is the 39-base CDR3, in frame from base 1. As encoded in the germline V gene, CDR1 is MNHNS while CDR2 is SASEGT. Separate from the approximately 670-subject first cohort, the validation cohort of roughly 130 subjects was the group to which the donors belonged. Receptor amplification or capture employed the immunoSEQ multiplex PCR assay. Turning to the authors' computational methods: A statistical classification framework was developed to diagnose cytomegalovirus status using the catalog of TCR beta chain sequences. TCRdb re-hosts the immuneACCESS table, in-frame sequences only. Its copies lack some clones; in the studies checked, an unresolved V gene accounts for under half of them, and the cause for the rest is not known. Clone size and V and J calls were adopted from that table, with D and trimming inferred from the DNA. Across this sample there are about 160,000 clones, with roughly 80% seen only once. About a tenth of the sample goes to the ten largest clones.

On this clone: What antigen it recognizes has not been identified. No base quality information exists; no much larger clone differs at one position.

The sample comprised PBMCs. The source is a man aged 25-45 years in good health and CMV-seropositive. The chain was built from TRBV6-1 and TRBJ2-3; 8 of the junction bases match TRBD2. The DNA sequence is TGTGCCAGCAGTAGCGGGAGCGACGATACGCAGTATTTT. The encoded protein is CASSSGSDDTQYF.